This T cell receptor beta chain was found in a study of CD8 T cells in ankylosing spondylitis. TCRdb fed the 5' RACE reads into MiXCR, producing one record per CDR3 protein. The sample holds approximately 43,000 distinct CDR3 sequences, under 5% seen once. Germline V gene lookup returns CDR1 SGDLS and CDR2 YYNGEE. Trimming pared 2 bases from V and 4 bases from J, leaving 10 bases between. The CDR3 spans 15 residues. This clonotype came up many times. The chain joins TRBV9 to TRBJ2-6; the D gene is possibly TRBD2 (5 bases). The receptor was derived from a female donor with ankylosing spondylitis or in good health (not recorded which). The sample was blood, either unsorted or a sorted T cell fraction (not recorded which). The CDR3 DNA is TGTGCCAGCAGCGTCGGAGGTCCCGGGGCCAACGTCCTGACTTTC. This codes for CASSVGGPGANVLTF.